This T cell receptor (beta chain) was identified during a study of shared clonotypes between healthy human individuals. On the study more broadly: The composition of the donors was a couple of women and a few men aged 18 to 49.

Study-level findings and limits: Naive subsets usually exceeded memory subsets in estimated richness. Rarefaction curves obtained for sorted subsets showed sequencing incomplete despite large depth.

Replicate PCRs from sorted subsets contained 200 ng DNA, which is some 29,000 T cell genomes. The protocol was immunoSEQ multiplex PCR, while the TCRdb copy is restricted to in-frame clones and leaves out a portion. The table lists some 2.1 million clones, just over 90% of them singletons. The length of the CDR3 is 13 residues. Germline V CDR1 and CDR2: SEHNR, FQNEAQ (reference sequence). V was cut by 2 bases and J by 4 bases, with 9 bases left in between. As defined, naive CD8 cells were CD45RO-negative and positively selected for CCR7, with terminally differentiated effector memory CD45RA+ cells excluded. A word on this clone: Its antigen is unknown.

This receptor was obtained from a man between 18 and 35 years old in good health. Some clones in this sample may be carry-over from other donors' samples. Sample: naive CD8+ T cells from PBMCs. This chain joins TRBV7-9 and TRBJ2-7; D remains unclear. The CDR3 coding sequence is TGTGCCAGCAGCTTATTATCTAATTACGAGCAGTACTTC. It translates to CASSLLSNYEQYF.